The 8 T cell receptor beta chains in this list originate from one sample, sequenced in a study of monozygotic twins with inflammatory bowel disease. TCRdb re-called the 5' RACE reads and shows each CDR3 protein once, DNA omitted. This sample contains 350,000 to 550,000 distinct CDR3 sequences. Sample: blood. These receptors all stem from a human donor with ulcerative colitis or Crohn's disease, or a healthy co-twin of an affected twin (not recorded which).

V and J are TRBV29-1 and TRBJ2-3; TCRdb's D gene call, TRBD2, goes unchecked for lack of DNA. The CDR3 has 16 residues. Germline values: CDR1 SQVTM, CDR2 ANQGSEA. Here the CDR3 reads CSVIILLAAIADTQYF.

The rearrangement uses TRBV6-5 and TRBJ2-2; without DNA, the TCRdb call of TRBD1 cannot be checked. The CDR3 is 15 amino acids. The germline CDR1 and CDR2 sequences are MNHEY and SVGAGI. The CDR3 reads CASSFGQPWGGELFF.

J is TRBJ2-2 and V is TRBV9; the D gene TCRdb calls, TRBD1, cannot be checked with no DNA. The V gene's germline CDR1 is SGDLS and CDR2 YYNGEE. The CDR3 is 17 amino acids. The CDR3: CASSVGRGGGNTGELFF.

This sequence joins TRBV28 and TRBJ1-2. The CDR3 extends over 15 amino acids. Germline lookup yields CDR1 MDHEN and CDR2 SYDVKM. The CDR3: CASSSHGGAQNGYTF.

This sequence joins TRBV7-2 and TRBJ1-4. The germline V gene encodes CDR1 SGHTA and CDR2 FQGNSA. The CDR3 has 16 amino acids. The CDR3 region is CASSLKMRAYNEKLFF.

Here the CDR3 reads CAYGPTLSEQYF. The J gene is TRBJ2-7, the V gene TRBV30. Germline CDR1 GTSNPN, CDR2 SVGIG (reference sequence). CDR3 length: 12 amino acids.

The J gene is TRBJ2-2, the V gene TRBV7-3; TCRdb's D call, TRBD2, is unchecked because there is no DNA. Germline-derived CDR1 and CDR2 are SGHTA and FQGTGA. CDR3 size: 16 residues. The CDR3 protein is CASSLTSSLNTGELFF. Variable domain in full (rest from reference TRBV7-3 and TRBJ2-2): GAGVSQTPSNKVTEKGKYVELRCDPISGHTALYWYRQSLGQGPEFLIYFQGTGAADDSGLPNDRFFAVRPEGSVSTLKIQRTERGDSAVYLCASSLTSSLNTGELFFGEGSRLTVL.

V and J are TRBV2 and TRBJ2-3; the TCRdb call, TRBD2, lacks DNA for checking. This CDR3 has 14 residues. Germline CDR1 and CDR2: SNHLY and FYNNEI. This chain's CDR3 is CATMTSGLTDTQYF. Filled out from reference TRBV2 and TRBJ2-3, the complete variable domain reads EPEVTQTPSHQVTQMGQEVILRCVPISNHLYFYWYRQILGQKVEFLVSFYNNEISEKSEIFDDQFSVERPDGSNFTLKIRSTKLEDSAMYFCATMTSGLTDTQYFGPGTRLTVL.